The sequence of this T cell receptor (beta chain) was determined in a study of blood T cell repertoires in COVID-19. Overall study context: PBMCs, B-cell-depleted T cells, or T cells were the source of the cDNA or gDNA that made up the material.

The ends lost 2 bases at V and 5 bases at J; junction bases unmatched: 6. From germline, CDR1 is MNHNS and CDR2 SASEGT. There are 14 residues in the CDR3. Only a few counts were recorded for this clone. Original handling: Reference gene primer amplification yielded estimated nucleated cell counts. Sequenced by immunoSEQ multiplex PCR; TCRdb stores in-frame clones only, minus some. For V, J and clone size, that table is used; D and trimming come from the DNA. This repertoire shows about 52,000 clones, about four fifths found once; its top ten account for roughly 7.1%. The origin of this receptor is a man between 70 and 80 years old with active COVID-19. The rearrangement links TRBV6-1 to TRBJ2-7; 7 nucleotides match TRBD1. Specimen: peripheral blood. CDR3 loop: CASSENRGRNEQYF. Here the CDR3 DNA reads TGTGCCAGCAGTGAAAACAGGGGTCGCAACGAGCAGTACTTC.